One T cell receptor (beta chain) is described in this entry. Its antigen is not identified. The data originate from a study of T cell responses to AZD1222 COVID-19 vaccine. Study-wide results and limits: Possibly, clonal diversity was underestimated; donors were largely white British and included more females. Recipients of AZD1222 seropositive at baseline numbered only 5 to 7. Repertoire samples came only from after the peak T cell response.

Germline V CDR1 and CDR2: MNHEY, SVGAGI. The CDR3 extends over 13 amino acids. Trimming took off 7 bases at V and 2 bases at J, with 11 bases between the two ends. Profiling relied on immunoSEQ multiplex PCR, and the TCRdb table lists in-frame clones only, not all of them. The sample contains more than 65,000 clones, roughly 83% of which appear only once. Second-dose intervals near 4 or 12 weeks were combined. Sequenced material: peripheral blood, taken 28 days after the second AZD1222 dose. V usage is TRBV6-5 and J usage is TRBJ2-5, with D tentatively TRBD1 or TRBD2 (5 bases each). The receptor's source is an adult who received the AZD1222 COVID-19 vaccine. Written as DNA, the CDR3 is TGTGCCAGCACGAGGGGCCTTCAAGAGACCCAGTACTTC. Translation: CASTRGLQETQYF.